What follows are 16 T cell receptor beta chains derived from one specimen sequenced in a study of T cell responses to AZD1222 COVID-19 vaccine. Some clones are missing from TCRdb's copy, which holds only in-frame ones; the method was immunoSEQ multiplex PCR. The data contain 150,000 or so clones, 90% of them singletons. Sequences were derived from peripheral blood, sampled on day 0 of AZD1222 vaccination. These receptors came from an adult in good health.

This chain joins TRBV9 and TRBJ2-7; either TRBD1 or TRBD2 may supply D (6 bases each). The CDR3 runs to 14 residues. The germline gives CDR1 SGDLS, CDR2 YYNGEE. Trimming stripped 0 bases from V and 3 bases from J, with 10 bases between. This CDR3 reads CASSVAGGGYEQYF. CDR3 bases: TGTGCCAGCAGCGTAGCCGGAGGGGGCTACGAGCAGTACTTC.

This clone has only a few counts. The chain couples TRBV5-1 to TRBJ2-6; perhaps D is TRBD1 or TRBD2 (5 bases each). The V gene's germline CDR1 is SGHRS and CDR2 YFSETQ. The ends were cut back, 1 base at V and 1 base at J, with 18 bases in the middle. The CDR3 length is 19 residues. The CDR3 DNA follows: TGCGCCAGCAGCTTGTTTTTTTTAAATTGGGGGTCTGGGGCCAACGTCCTGACTTTC. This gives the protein CASSLFFLNWGSGANVLTF.

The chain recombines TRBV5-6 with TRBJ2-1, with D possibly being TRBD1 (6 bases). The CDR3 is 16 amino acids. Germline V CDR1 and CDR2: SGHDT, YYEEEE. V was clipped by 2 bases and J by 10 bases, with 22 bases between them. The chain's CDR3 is CASSFSGGGPVREQFF. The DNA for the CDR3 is TGTGCCAGCAGCTTCAGTGGGGGCGGGCCGGTCCGGGAGCAGTTCTTC.

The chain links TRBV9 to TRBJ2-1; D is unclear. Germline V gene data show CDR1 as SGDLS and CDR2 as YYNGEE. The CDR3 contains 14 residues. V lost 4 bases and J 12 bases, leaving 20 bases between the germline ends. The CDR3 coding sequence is TGTGCCAGCAGCCCCCTCTTGGCTAGGACGGGGCAGTTCTTC. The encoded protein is CASSPLLARTGQFF.

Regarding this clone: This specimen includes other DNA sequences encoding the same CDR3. This chain's CDR3 is CASSLEGSNQPQHF. CDR3 coding DNA: TGTGCCAGCAGCTTAGAGGGGAGCAATCAGCCCCAGCATTTT. This chain uses TRBV7-9 with TRBJ1-5, with a weak D call TRBD1 (5 bases). V lost 1 base and J lost 1, with 5 bases in between. The CDR3 loop spans 14 amino acids. The germline gives CDR1 SEHNR, CDR2 FQNEAQ (reference sequence). The full variable domain, with the rest looked up from reference TRBV7-9 and TRBJ1-5, is DTGVSQNPRHKITKRGQNVTFRCDPISEHNRLYWYRQTLGQGPEFLTYFQNEAQLEKSRLLSDRFSAERPKGSFSTLEIQRTEQGDSAMYLCASSLEGSNQPQHFGDGTRLSIL.

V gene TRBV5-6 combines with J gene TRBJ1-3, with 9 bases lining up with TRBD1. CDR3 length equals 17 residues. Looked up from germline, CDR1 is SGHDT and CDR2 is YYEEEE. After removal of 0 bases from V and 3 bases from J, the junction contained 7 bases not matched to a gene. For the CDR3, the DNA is TGTGCCAGCAGCTTGGGACAGGGGGGTTCTTTTGGAAACACCATATATTTT. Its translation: CASSLGQGGSFGNTIYF.

The CDR3 sequence: CASLTGRGGNSPLHF. The CDR3 coding sequence is TGCGCCAGCCTAACAGGGAGGGGTGGGAATTCACCCCTCCACTTT. The gene calls are TRBV10-1 and TRBJ1-6; TRBD1 might be the D (6 bases). V lost 8 bases, J lost 7 bases, and 18 bases lay in between. From germline, CDR1 is WNHNN and CDR2 SYGVQD (reference sequence). This CDR3 comprises 15 residues.

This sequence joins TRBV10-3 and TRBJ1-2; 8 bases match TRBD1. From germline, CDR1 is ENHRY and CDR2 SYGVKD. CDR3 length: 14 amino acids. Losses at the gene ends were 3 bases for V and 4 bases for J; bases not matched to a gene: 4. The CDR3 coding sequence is TGTGCCATCAGTGAAGCAGGGGGCGGCTATGGCTACACCTTC. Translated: CAISEAGGGYGYTF.

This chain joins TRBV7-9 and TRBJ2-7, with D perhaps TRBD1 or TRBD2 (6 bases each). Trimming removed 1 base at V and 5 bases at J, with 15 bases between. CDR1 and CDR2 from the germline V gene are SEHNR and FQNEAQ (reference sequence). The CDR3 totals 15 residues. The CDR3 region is CASSLEGGPGHEQYF. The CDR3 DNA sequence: TGTGCCAGCAGCTTAGAGGGGGGACCCGGCCACGAGCAGTACTTC.

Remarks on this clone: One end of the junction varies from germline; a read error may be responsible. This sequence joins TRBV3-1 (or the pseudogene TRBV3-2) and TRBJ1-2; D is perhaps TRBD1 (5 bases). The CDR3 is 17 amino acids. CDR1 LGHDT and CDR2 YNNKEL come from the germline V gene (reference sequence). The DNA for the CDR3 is TGTGCCAGCAGCCACGGGACGGCGTCGCATTCTAACTATGGCTGCACCTTC. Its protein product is CASSHGTASHSNYGCTF.

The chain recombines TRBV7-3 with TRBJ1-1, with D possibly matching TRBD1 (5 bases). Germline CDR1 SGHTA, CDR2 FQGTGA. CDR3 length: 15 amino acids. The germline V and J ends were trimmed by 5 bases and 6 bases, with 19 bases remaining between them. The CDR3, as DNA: TGTGCCAGCAGCCCCGTGTTAGGGGACTCGGCTGAAGCTTTCTTT. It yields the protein CASSPVLGDSAEAFF.

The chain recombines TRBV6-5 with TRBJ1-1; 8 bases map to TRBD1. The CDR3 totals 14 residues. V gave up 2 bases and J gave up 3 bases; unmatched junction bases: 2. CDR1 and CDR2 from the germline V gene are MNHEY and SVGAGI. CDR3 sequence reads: CASSYETGDTEAFF. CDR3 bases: TGTGCCAGCAGTTACGAGACAGGGGACACTGAAGCTTTCTTT.

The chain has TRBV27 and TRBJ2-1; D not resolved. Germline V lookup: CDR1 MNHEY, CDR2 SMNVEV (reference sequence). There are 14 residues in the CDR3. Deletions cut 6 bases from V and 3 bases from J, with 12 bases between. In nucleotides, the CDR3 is TGTGCCAGCAGCCCCATGGCTATCTACAATGAGCAGTTCTTC. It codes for CASSPMAIYNEQFF.

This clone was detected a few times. The CDR3 DNA follows: TGTGCCAGCAGTCTAGGGGTCCTTGGCCAGCCCCAGCATTTT. This gives the protein CASSLGVLGQPQHF. The chain combines TRBV9 with TRBJ1-5; tentative D call: TRBD1 (5 bases). V lost 5 bases and J 7 bases, leaving 16 bases between the germline ends. The V gene's germline CDR1 is SGDLS and CDR2 YYNGEE. The CDR3 sequence is 14 residues long.

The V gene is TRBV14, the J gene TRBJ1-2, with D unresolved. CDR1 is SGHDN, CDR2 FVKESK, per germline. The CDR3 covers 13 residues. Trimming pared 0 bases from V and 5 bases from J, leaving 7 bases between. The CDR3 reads CASSQDLGYGYTF. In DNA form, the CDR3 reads TGTGCCAGCAGCCAAGATTTGGGGTATGGCTACACCTTC. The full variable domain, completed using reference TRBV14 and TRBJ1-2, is EAGVTQFPSHSVIEKGQTVTLRCDPISGHDNLYWYRRVMGKEIKFLLHFVKESKQDESGMPNNRFLAERTGGTYSTLKVQPAELEDSGVYFCASSQDLGYGYTFGSGTRLTVV.

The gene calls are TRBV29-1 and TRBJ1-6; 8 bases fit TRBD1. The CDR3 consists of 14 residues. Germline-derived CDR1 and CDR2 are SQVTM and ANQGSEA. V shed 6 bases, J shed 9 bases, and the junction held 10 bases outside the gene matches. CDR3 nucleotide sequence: TGCAGCGTCGCATCGACAGGGGTTGGTTCACCCCTCCACTTT. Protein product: CSVASTGVGSPLHF. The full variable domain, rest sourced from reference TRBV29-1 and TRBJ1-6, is SAVISQKPSRDICQRGTSLTIQCQVDSQVTMMFWYRQQPGQSLTLIATANQGSEATYESGFVIDKFPISRPNLTFSTLTVSNMSPEDSSIYLCSVASTGVGSPLHFGNGTRLTVT.